One sample yielded the 14 T cell receptor beta chains listed below, sequenced in a study of cytomegalovirus exposure and HLA in healthy donors (dated by TCRdb to 2015 to 2018). The method was the immunoSEQ multiplex PCR assay. For the multiplex PCR, a mixture combining 60 forward primers for TCR Vbeta segments and 13 reverse primers for TCR Jbeta segments was used. Entries here come from immuneACCESS through TCRdb and include only in-frame sequences with V and J called. Some clones fail to appear in such tables; in the studies checked, an unresolved V gene covers under half of the shortfall, and the cause of the remainder is unknown. This sample holds some 170,000 clones; 70% were observed only once. About 4.7% of the sample rests with the top ten. The sample comprised PBMCs. The source is a man younger than 30 in good health and CMV-seropositive.

The gene calls are TRBV2 and TRBJ1-5; D possibly corresponds to TRBD1 (5 bases). Deletions cut 3 bases from V and 8 bases from J, with 11 bases between. CDR1 is SNHLY, CDR2 FYNNEI, per germline. The CDR3 sequence is 13 residues long. The CDR3 coding sequence is TGTGCCAGCAGTGAGGGGGGGGTGAAGCCCCAGCATTTT. Translated: CASSEGGVKPQHF.

The rearrangement joins TRBV28 to TRBJ2-1; 7 bases match TRBD2. Losses at the gene ends were 6 bases for V and 4 bases for J; bases not matched to a gene: 12. The CDR3 consists of 16 residues. Germline lookup yields CDR1 MDHEN and CDR2 SYDVKM. The CDR3 DNA is TGTGCCAGCAGAGCTAGCGGCCTACCAGTATACAATGAGCAGTTCTTC. Its protein is CASRASGLPVYNEQFF.

The J gene is TRBJ1-4, the V gene TRBV5-6; 9 nucleotides line up with TRBD1. This CDR3 region has 15 residues. With V trimmed by 4 bases and J by 5 bases, 6 bases remained unmatched. Germline-derived CDR1 and CDR2 are SGHDT and YYEEEE. The CDR3 bases are TGTGCCAGCAGCGCCGGGACAGGGCGAAATGAAAAACTGTTTTTT. Translation gives CASSAGTGRNEKLFF.

The chain recombines TRBV5-1 with TRBJ2-3; TRBD1 is a possible D gene (5 bases). The CDR3 has 13 residues. Trimming stripped 0 bases from V and 9 bases from J, with 11 bases between. CDR1 SGHRS and CDR2 YFSETQ come from the germline V gene. The chain's CDR3 is CASSLDQGDTQYF. CDR3 coding DNA: TGCGCCAGCAGCTTGGACCAGGGTGACACGCAGTATTTT.

The chain recombines TRBV11-3 with TRBJ2-1; 7 positions agree with TRBD2. The junction had 4 bases not matched to a gene; V was cut back by 6 bases and J by 8 bases. CDR3 length: 12 amino acids. Germline V CDR1 and CDR2: SGHNT, YENEEA. CDR3 in amino acids: CASREREDEQFF. CDR3 nucleotides: TGTGCCAGCAGGGAACGGGAGGATGAGCAGTTCTTC.

The chain is built from TRBV7-3 and TRBJ2-1; 10 bases match TRBD2. This CDR3 comprises 16 residues. J was trimmed by 4 bases and V by 4 bases; bases with no gene match: 7. Germline V gene data show CDR1 as SGHTA and CDR2 as FQGTGA. The CDR3: CASSSEVAGGYNEQFF. Here the CDR3 DNA reads TGTGCCAGCAGCTCCGAGGTAGCGGGGGGATACAATGAGCAGTTCTTC.

This chain connects TRBV5-5 to TRBJ1-1; TRBD1 is a possible D gene (6 bases). The CDR3 totals 12 residues. V lost 5 bases, J lost 2 bases, and 7 bases lay in between. CDR1 is SGHKS, CDR2 YYEKEE, per germline (reference sequence). The CDR3 here is CASRQGNTEAFF. The CDR3 DNA sequence: TGTGCCAGCAGACAGGGAAACACTGAAGCTTTCTTT.

This chain uses TRBV5-1 with TRBJ1-1, with 8 bases identical to TRBD1. This CDR3 contains 14 residues. Germline V lookup: CDR1 SGHRS, CDR2 YFSETQ. The V gene end was trimmed by 5 bases and the J gene end by 4 bases; junction bases not matched to a gene: 7. The CDR3 coding sequence is TGCGCCAGCAGTTTTGGCCAGGGGGCCACTGAAGCTTTCTTT. The encoded protein is CASSFGQGATEAFF.

With regard to this clone: Within the sample, other DNA sequences also encode this same CDR3. CDR3 nucleotide sequence: TGTGCCAGTAGTACAACAGGGAACACTGAAGCTTTCTTT. As protein: CASSTTGNTEAFF. The gene calls are TRBV19 and TRBJ1-1; maybe TRBD1 (5 bases). CDR3 length: 13 amino acids. Trimming cost V 4 bases and J 1 base, with 7 bases left between them. Germline loops: CDR1 LNHDA, CDR2 SQIVND (reference sequence).

This clone has a handful of counts. The chain uses TRBV2 and TRBJ2-3, with TRBD1 matching 10 bases. This CDR3 contains 15 residues. Germline CDR1 SNHLY, CDR2 FYNNEI. The ends lost 10 bases at V and 4 bases at J; junction bases unmatched: 11. The CDR3 loop is CATRQGARIADTQYF. CDR3 bases: TGTGCCACTCGACAGGGGGCGAGAATCGCAGATACGCAGTATTTT.

This chain links TRBV6-6 with TRBJ2-1, with D uncertain. The CDR3 contains 13 residues. Trimming left V 4 bases short and J 5 bases short, with 9 bases between. CDR1 is MNHNY and CDR2 is SVGAGI in the germline V gene (reference sequence). CDR3: CASSFRSNNEQFF. The CDR3 DNA sequence: TGTGCCAGCAGTTTTCGGTCGAACAATGAGCAGTTCTTC.

This chain connects TRBV6-5 to TRBJ1-2, with a tentative D call TRBD1 (6 bases). Germline-derived CDR1 and CDR2 are MNHEY and SVGAGI. Trimming stripped 5 bases from V and 5 bases from J, with 9 bases between. The length of the CDR3 is 12 residues. The CDR3: CASSPQGYGYTF. CDR3 nucleotides: TGTGCCAGCAGTCCACAGGGTTATGGCTACACCTTC.

V is TRBV7-2 and J is TRBJ1-2; 7 positions agree with TRBD1. The V gene's germline CDR1 is SGHTA and CDR2 FQGNSA. This CDR3 is 15 amino acids long. Trimming took 4 bases from V and 2 from J; bases not matched to a gene: 7. DNA for the CDR3: TGTGCCAGCAGCTCCACTACAGGGGTGAACTATGGCTACACCTTC. Translating gives CASSSTTGVNYGYTF.

This clone appeared once. The J gene is TRBJ2-1, the V gene TRBV20-1; no clear D gene. With 8 bases removed from V and 1 base from J, the gap between germline ends came to 6 bases. This CDR3 has 11 residues. Germline V gene data show CDR1 as DFQATT and CDR2 as SNEGSKA (reference sequence). The CDR3 DNA is TGCAGTTCGAGTTCCTACAATGAGCAGTTCTTC. This gives the protein CSSSSYNEQFF.